This record looks at one T cell receptor beta chain sequence and its context. This record comes from a study of blood T cell repertoires in COVID-19. V trimming: 5 bases; J trimming: 6 bases; junction bases outside the gene matches: 9. The CDR3 totals 15 residues. CDR1 is LNHDA and CDR2 is SQIVND in the germline V gene (reference sequence). Sequenced by immunoSEQ multiplex PCR; TCRdb stores in-frame clones only, minus some. The table lists about 230,000 clones, more than 65% of them singletons, with approximately 4.7% in the top ten. The chain has TRBV19 and TRBJ1-2; 10 bases fit TRBD1. This sequence was found in a man aged 50 to 60 with active or convalescent COVID-19. What was sequenced was peripheral blood. The CDR3 bases are TGTGCCAGTAGTGCCCGGGGGACAGGGGCGAATGGCTACACCTTC. Residues: CASSARGTGANGYTF.